One T cell receptor beta chain is described in this entry. Its antigen is unidentified. The identical CDR3 is also encoded by other nucleotide sequences in the sample. The CD4+ fraction was divided into a CD45RA+ naive subset and a CD45RA-negative memory subset. Method: immunoSEQ multiplex PCR; TCRdb's copy keeps in-frame clones and lacks some. The sample records about 2.4 million clones, 90% to 95% being singletons. These data originate in a study of shared clonotypes between healthy human individuals. Overall study context: The donor group consisted of a couple of women and a few men, aged 18 to 49.

The CDR3 runs 12 residues. The ends were cut back, 2 bases at V and 4 bases at J, with 5 bases in the middle. CDR1 and CDR2 from the germline V gene are MNHEY and SMNVEV (reference sequence). General study findings and limits: Non-shared clonotypes showed lower generation probabilities than clonotypes common to all four donors. The sampled material consisted only of blood, and tissue repertoires are likely to differ.

The chain combines TRBV27 with TRBJ1-2; no definite D call. The clonotype was recovered from a man aged 18 to 30 in good health. Material: naive CD4+ T cells sorted from blood. Subset specified: CD45RA+ positively selected. The CDR3 coding sequence is TGTGCCAGCAGTTTAAGTGGCTATGGCTACACCTTC. This translates into CASSLSGYGYTF.